Shown below are 12 T cell receptor beta chains from a single sample sequenced in a study of T cell responses to AZD1222 COVID-19 vaccine. The data were produced by immunoSEQ multiplex PCR, yet TCRdb's version contains in-frame clones alone and is incomplete. The sample carries 100,000 to 150,000 clones, less than 95% recorded once. Sequenced here: peripheral blood, sampled on day 0 of AZD1222 vaccination. The receptors shown here come from an adult in good health.

This chain links TRBV6-5 with TRBJ1-2; tentatively, D is TRBD1 (5 bases). Germline V gene sequence: CDR1 MNHEY, CDR2 SVGAGI. Trimming cost V 7 bases and J 4 bases, with 13 bases left between them. The CDR3 spans 13 residues. CDR3 nucleotide sequence: TGTGCCAGCACCCCGGGGCAGCTCTATGGCTACACCTTC. Translation: CASTPGQLYGYTF.

V is TRBV19 and J is TRBJ2-3; 8 bases map to TRBD2. The germline CDR1 and CDR2 sequences are LNHDA and SQIVND (reference sequence). This CDR3 contains 15 residues. The ends lost 7 bases at V and 7 bases at J; junction bases unmatched: 13. CDR3 sequence (DNA): TGTGCCAGTATGGAACGGGAGGGGCGGTGGAATACGCAGTATTTT. Encoded protein: CASMEREGRWNTQYF.

V and J are TRBV27 and TRBJ2-7; D possibly corresponds to TRBD2 (5 bases). The CDR3 contains 16 residues. Trimming removed 5 bases at V and 2 bases at J, with 19 bases between. From germline, CDR1 is MNHEY and CDR2 SMNVEV (reference sequence). The chain's CDR3 is CASSLTSTGSTYEQYF. In DNA, the CDR3 is TGTGCCAGCAGTCTAACCTCGACGGGGTCCACCTACGAGCAGTACTTC.

The V gene is TRBV6-2 or TRBV6-3, the J gene TRBJ2-7, with 9 bases fitting TRBD2. The trim removed 4 bases at V and 3 bases at J, leaving 7 bases unmatched. The germline CDR1 and CDR2 sequences are MNHEY and SVGEGT. This CDR3 contains 15 residues. CDR3 in DNA: TGTGCCAGCAGTTCCCTGACTAGCGGAGGCTACGAGCAGTACTTC. Its protein is CASSSLTSGGYEQYF.

This clone was recorded only once. The rearrangement links TRBV28 to TRBJ2-6; D assignment may be TRBD1 or TRBD2 (6 bases each). V gave up 6 bases and J gave up 3 bases, with 18 bases separating them. Germline values: CDR1 MDHEN, CDR2 SYDVKM. The CDR3 runs 17 residues. The CDR3 reads CASRSVVGGGGANVLTF. The DNA of the CDR3 is TGTGCCAGCAGGTCGGTCGTAGGAGGGGGTGGGGCCAACGTCCTGACTTTC.

This clone was seen a handful of times. This chain links TRBV5-1 with TRBJ2-1; D is ambiguous. Germline V gene sequence: CDR1 SGHRS, CDR2 YFSETQ. V dropped 2 bases and J dropped 3 bases, with 0 bases sitting between them. The CDR3 totals 11 residues. The CDR3 is CASSFYNEQFF. The CDR3, as DNA: TGCGCCAGCAGCTTCTACAATGAGCAGTTCTTC.

The chain recombines TRBV28 with TRBJ2-3, with D perhaps matching TRBD1 (8 bases). CDR1 is MDHEN and CDR2 is SYDVKM in the germline V gene. The ends were cut back, 5 bases at V and 6 bases at J, with 15 bases in the middle. The CDR3 has 14 residues. The CDR3 here is CASSQQGGSDTQYF. The CDR3 nucleotides read TGTGCCAGCAGTCAACAGGGGGGGTCGGATACGCAGTATTTT.

The rearrangement uses TRBV21-1 and TRBJ1-5; the D call TRBD1 from the table was never checked on the DNA. TRBV21-1 is a pseudogene segment. CDR3 length: 21 amino acids. CDR3 residues: CASSKPKPWDSLIYSNQPQHF. Written as DNA, the CDR3 is TGTGCCAGCAGCAAACCCAAACCTTGGGACAGCCTGATCTATAGCAATCAGCCCCAGCATTTT.

The gene calls are TRBV30 and TRBJ1-1; no clear D. V was clipped by 4 bases and J by 8 bases, with 11 bases between them. Looked up from germline, CDR1 is GTSNPN and CDR2 is SVGIG (reference sequence). CDR3 length equals 11 residues. As DNA, the CDR3 is TGTGCCTGGACAAGAAACTCCGAAGCTTTCTTT. The encoded protein is CAWTRNSEAFF.

This sequence joins TRBV7-2 and TRBJ1-5; 7 bases map to TRBD1. Germline V gene data show CDR1 as SGHTA and CDR2 as FQGNSA. Unmatched junction bases numbered 4, after V lost 5 bases and J lost 0 bases. This CDR3 is 15 amino acids long. CDR3 nucleotide sequence: TGTGCCAGCAGCGCCCGACAGGGTAGCAATCAGCCCCAGCATTTT. Residues: CASSARQGSNQPQHF.

The chain is built from TRBV7-2 and TRBJ2-7; tentative D call: TRBD1 (5 bases). Germline CDR1 is SGHTA and CDR2 is FQGNSA. The V end lost 5 bases, the J end lost 0 bases, and 14 bases lay between the germline ends. CDR3 length: 15 residues. The CDR3 nucleotides read TGTGCCAGCAGCCCCCAGGGCCAAAGCTCCTACGAGCAGTACTTC. This encodes CASSPQGQSSYEQYF.

This CDR3 is CASSLDPRESNQPQHF. The CDR3 DNA reads TGTGCCAGCAGCTTAGATCCCCGGGAGAGCAATCAGCCCCAGCATTTT. The rearrangement uses TRBV11-2 and TRBJ1-5; D remains ambiguous. Germline V lookup: CDR1 SGHAT, CDR2 FQNNGV. The length of the CDR3 is 16 residues. V shed 0 bases and J shed 1 base, with 10 bases lying between them.